The 18 T cell receptor beta chains listed next were all sequenced from one sample in a study of identical twins. One entry per CDR3 protein results from TCRdb running MiXCR on the 5' RACE reads. The repertoire consists of about 280,000 distinct CDR3 sequences, with more than 6.5% occurring once and the leading ten covering around 2.1%. A further study also used this sample, focusing on yellow fever vaccine responses in identical twins.

The sample taken for sequencing was memory (CD45RO+) T cells sorted from blood. Receptors were obtained from a woman aged 18 to 35 in good health.

This clonotype was found many times. CDR3 nucleotide sequence: TGTGCCAGCAGTTTAGTTAGTAGCGGACTAGCGGGAGAGACCCAGTACTTC. Translated: CASSLVSSGLAGETQYF. This chain joins TRBV12-3 or TRBV12-4 and TRBJ2-5; TRBD2 matches 11 bases. The CDR3 is 17 residues long. V trimming: 1 base; J trimming: 4 bases; junction bases outside the gene matches: 8.

In this sample, this clonotype turned up a few times. The chain links TRBV7-8 to TRBJ2-7; no definite D call. V was clipped by 0 bases and J by 4 bases, with 16 bases between them. The CDR3 consists of 16 residues. The germline V gene has CDR1 SGHVS and CDR2 FQNEAQ. The CDR3 reads CASSLAPGSLGYEQYF. CDR3 DNA: TGTGCCAGCAGCTTAGCCCCCGGCTCCCTGGGGTACGAGCAGTACTTC. The full variable domain, with the rest looked up from reference TRBV7-8 and TRBJ2-7, is GAGVSQSPRYKVAKRGQDVALRCDPISGHVSLFWYQQALGQGPEFLTYFQNEAQLDKSGLPSDRFFAERPEGSVSTLKIQRTQQEDSAVYLCASSLAPGSLGYEQYFGPGTRLTVT.

This clonotype was counted at least ten times. This chain connects TRBV24-1 to TRBJ2-3; D unresolved. Germline CDR1 reads KGHDR; CDR2 reads SFDVKD. Trimming took off 6 bases at V and 4 bases at J, with 4 bases between the two ends. The CDR3 runs 11 residues. The CDR3 here is CATSLSDTQYF. CDR3 DNA: TGTGCCACCAGTTTGTCAGATACGCAGTATTTT.

The chain recombines TRBV2 with TRBJ2-7; D may be TRBD2 (6 bases). CDR3 size: 13 residues. V was cut by 8 bases and J by 3 bases, with 14 bases left in between. Germline loops: CDR1 SNHLY, CDR2 FYNNEI. Here the CDR3 DNA reads TGTGCCAGCCACCCAGACGGGGGCTACGAGCAGTACTTC. Translated: CASHPDGGYEQYF.

This clonotype was counted many times. The J gene is TRBJ2-5, the V gene TRBV5-1; the match to TRBD1 covers 10 bases. After removal of 6 bases from V and 4 bases from J, the junction contained 12 bases not matched to a gene. The CDR3 spans 16 residues. Germline loops: CDR1 SGHRS, CDR2 YFSETQ. The CDR3 reads CASKRMGTGDRETQYF. In nucleotides, the CDR3 is TGCGCCAGCAAAAGAATGGGGACAGGGGATCGAGAGACCCAGTACTTC.

This clonotype was seen at least ten times. The gene calls are TRBV7-3 and TRBJ2-1; 9 nucleotides align to TRBD1. Germline V gene lookup returns CDR1 SGHTA and CDR2 FQGTGA. V lost 5 bases, J lost 8 bases, and 4 bases stayed unmatched. There are 13 residues in the CDR3. This chain's CDR3 is CASSPTGGYEQFF. CDR3 nucleotide sequence: TGTGCCAGCAGCCCAACAGGGGGCTATGAGCAGTTCTTC.

The sample holds a few counts of this clonotype. The CDR3 DNA sequence: TGTGCCAGCAGCTTAACGACCGGGACTAGCGGAACAGATACGCAGTATTTT. Translation: CASSLTTGTSGTDTQYF. This chain connects TRBV11-2 to TRBJ2-3; TRBD2 matches 11 bases. The CDR3 extends over 17 amino acids. The germline V gene encodes CDR1 SGHAT and CDR2 FQNNGV. J lost 3 bases, V lost 2 bases, and 7 bases had no gene match.

J is TRBJ1-4 and V is TRBV28, with D unclear. The CDR3 sequence is 13 residues long. Trimming stripped 4 bases from V and 2 bases from J, with 5 bases between. Per the germline V gene, CDR1 is MDHEN and CDR2 is SYDVKM. DNA of the CDR3: TGTGCCAGCAGTTCCCTTACTAATGAAAAACTGTTTTTT. It is translated as CASSSLTNEKLFF.

This chain joins TRBV29-1 and TRBJ1-3; no clear D. Germline CDR1 reads SQVTM; CDR2 reads ANQGSEA. The V end was cut by 7 bases, the J end by 1 base, with 8 bases between. The CDR3 has 12 residues. CDR3 residues: CSARESGNTIYF. The CDR3 region has the DNA TGCAGCGCCCGCGAATCTGGAAACACCATATATTTT. Drawing the rest from reference TRBV29-1 and TRBJ1-3, the complete variable domain is SAVISQKPSRDICQRGTSLTIQCQVDSQVTMMFWYRQQPGQSLTLIATANQGSEATYESGFVIDKFPISRPNLTFSTLTVSNMSPEDSSIYLCSARESGNTIYFGEGSWLTVV.

This clonotype was found a few times. The rearrangement links TRBV9 to TRBJ2-3; D tentatively reads TRBD1 or TRBD2 (6 bases each). V was trimmed by 3 bases and J by 0 bases, leaving 17 bases between them. Germline V gene lookup returns CDR1 SGDLS and CDR2 YYNGEE. CDR3 size: 17 residues. CDR3 bases: TGTGCCAGCAGCGCACGGGAGAGGGGGACTAGCACAGATACGCAGTATTTT. Translated, it gives CASSARERGTSTDTQYF. Drawing the rest from reference TRBV9 and TRBJ2-3, the complete variable domain is DSGVTQTPKHLITATGQRVTLRCSPRSGDLSVYWYQQSLDQGLQFLIQYYNGEERAKGNILERFSAQQFPDLHSELNLSSLELGDSALYFCASSARERGTSTDTQYFGPGTRLTVL.

The chain joins TRBV20-1 to TRBJ2-2, with no clear D. Germline V gene data show CDR1 as DFQATT and CDR2 as SNEGSKA (reference sequence). The CDR3 sequence is 14 residues long. V gave up 5 bases and J gave up 7 bases, with 17 bases separating them. The CDR3 bases are TGCAGTGCTCCCGGTCGAAGGATTTACGGGGAGCTGTTTTTT. Its protein is CSAPGRRIYGELFF.

The chain carries TRBV5-1 and TRBJ1-1; 7 bases agree with TRBD1. Germline loops: CDR1 SGHRS, CDR2 YFSETQ. The V segment lost 7 bases and the J segment 1 base; nucleotides outside the gene matches: 10. The CDR3 totals 15 residues. The CDR3 loop reads CASQQGVAANTEAFF. In DNA, the CDR3 is TGCGCCAGCCAGCAGGGGGTCGCAGCGAACACTGAAGCTTTCTTT.

This clonotype came up a few times. This chain uses TRBV7-8 with TRBJ2-2; TRBD2 matches 7 bases. CDR1 and CDR2 from the germline V gene are SGHVS and FQNEAQ. With 4 bases clipped from V and 2 bases from J, the junction kept 10 bases outside the gene matches. CDR3 length: 17 residues. CDR3: CASSSQIGGSNTGELFF. The CDR3 DNA reads as TGTGCCAGCAGCTCGCAGATCGGGGGGTCCAACACCGGGGAGCTGTTTTTT.

The gene calls are TRBV5-1 and TRBJ2-1, with TRBD2 identical over 7 bases. Trimming cost V 0 bases and J 3 bases; bases outside gene matches: 3. CDR3 size: 15 residues. Germline CDR1 and CDR2: SGHRS and YFSETQ. The CDR3 DNA follows: TGCGCCAGCAGCTTGGGGGAGGGAGGCTACAATGAGCAGTTCTTC. This gives the protein CASSLGEGGYNEQFF.

The chain recombines TRBV10-2 with TRBJ2-5; 11 nucleotides agree with TRBD1. The CDR3 totals 15 residues. Trimming at V came to 3 bases and at J to 4 bases, leaving 4 bases not matched to a gene. The V gene's germline CDR1 is WSHSY and CDR2 SAAADI. The CDR3 DNA follows: TGCGCCAGCAGTGATAGGACAGGGGGCAGAGAGACCCAGTACTTC. Amino acid sequence: CASSDRTGGRETQYF.

There are a few counts of this clonotype. This chain links TRBV29-1 with TRBJ1-2; 10 positions match TRBD1. CDR3 length equals 14 residues. With 7 bases clipped from V and 3 bases from J, the junction kept 8 bases outside the gene matches. The germline V gene has CDR1 SQVTM and CDR2 ANQGSEA. DNA of the CDR3: TGCAGCGCAGGAGGACAGGGGGGAGACTATGGCTACACCTTC. Encoded protein: CSAGGQGGDYGYTF.

This clonotype was detected many times. The chain joins TRBV4-2 to TRBJ2-3, with 8 bases lining up with TRBD2. This CDR3 region has 14 residues. The germline gives CDR1 LGHNA, CDR2 YNFKEQ. Germline trimming cut 6 bases from V and 5 bases from J; bases unmatched to any gene: 7. CDR3 sequence (DNA): TGTGCCAGCAGTAGAGCGGGGGTGGGAGATACGCAGTATTTT. This codes for CASSRAGVGDTQYF.

This clonotype has a count of ten or more. At one boundary the junction diverges from the germline segment, which might be a read error. The chain links TRBV29-1 to TRBJ2-7; no definite D call. Germline-derived CDR1 and CDR2 are SQVTM and ANQGSEA. This CDR3 contains 13 residues. The CDR3 DNA reads as TGCAGCGTTGACCTCCCGCCCTCCAACGAGCAGTACTTC. Translation: CSVDLPPSNEQYF.